Below are 30 T cell receptor beta chains sequenced from a single sample in a study of somatic mutations in cytotoxic T cells in rheumatoid arthritis. TCRdb keeps only in-frame clones here, not all; method: immunoSEQ multiplex PCR. The table records about 20,000 clones, 65% to 75% of them present only once. The specimen sequenced was CD8+ T cells sorted from blood. Every receptor here comes from a man aged 60 to 75 in good health.

The table lists this clone with a count of one. The rearrangement joins TRBV6-4 to TRBJ1-5, with 10 bases matching TRBD1. V shed 7 bases, J shed 0 bases, and the junction held 9 bases outside the gene matches. The CDR3 has 17 amino acids. Looked up from germline, CDR1 is MRHNA and CDR2 is SNTAGT. This CDR3 reads CASNKRDRGHSNQPQHF. CDR3 in DNA: TGTGCCAGCAACAAACGGGACAGGGGTCATAGCAATCAGCCCCAGCATTTT.

The rearrangement links TRBV29-1 to TRBJ2-3, with D perhaps matching TRBD2 (7 bases). In germline, CDR1 is SQVTM, CDR2 ANQGSEA. The CDR3 spans 13 residues. V was cut by 5 bases and J by 4 bases, with 13 bases left in between. Here the CDR3 reads CSVRRGGADTQYF. Written as DNA, the CDR3 is TGCAGCGTTCGTAGGGGGGGGGCAGATACGCAGTATTTT.

A few counts support this clone. This CDR3 is CASSVFSGSTDTQYF. In DNA form, the CDR3 reads TGTGCCAGCAGCGTATTTAGCGGGTCCACAGATACGCAGTATTTT. This chain uses TRBV9 with TRBJ2-3; TRBD2 matches 7 bases. CDR3 size: 15 residues. V lost 1 base and J lost 2; bases outside the gene matches: 4. From germline, CDR1 is SGDLS and CDR2 YYNGEE.

This chain uses TRBV29-1 with TRBJ1-1; a weak D match, TRBD1 (5 bases). V shed 3 bases and J shed 1 base, with 6 bases lying between them. The V gene's germline CDR1 is SQVTM and CDR2 ANQGSEA. This CDR3 region has 12 residues. CDR3 DNA sequence: TGCAGCGTTGACAGGGCGAACACTGAAGCTTTCTTT. It yields the protein CSVDRANTEAFF.

This clone was observed a handful of times. The gene calls are TRBV5-4 and TRBJ1-4; 8 nucleotides match TRBD1. CDR3 size: 13 residues. Unmatched junction bases numbered 9, after V lost 4 bases and J lost 13 bases. Looked up from germline, CDR1 is SGHNT and CDR2 is YYREEE (reference sequence). The CDR3 coding sequence is TGTGCCAGCAGCACTACCCGGACAGGGAGACTGTTTTTT. Amino acid sequence: CASSTTRTGRLFF. Supplemented by reference TRBV5-4 and TRBJ1-4, the full variable domain reads ETGVTQSPTHLIKTRGQQVTLRCSSQSGHNTVSWYQQALGQGPQFIFQYYREEENGRGNFPPRFSGLQFPNYSSELNVNALELDDSALYLCASSTTRTGRLFFGSGTQLSVL.

The chain combines TRBV11-2 with TRBJ2-5; D remains unclear. The DNA matches TRBJ2-7 better at its end, which makes the J call doubtful. The CDR3 totals 11 residues. The V gene's germline CDR1 is SGHAT and CDR2 FQNNGV. CDR3 in DNA: TGTGCCAGCAGCCCATCCTACGAGCAGTACTTC. Translating gives CASSPSYEQYF.

This chain uses TRBV9 with TRBJ2-3; 11 nucleotides match TRBD2. This CDR3 is built from 16 residues. CDR1 is SGDLS, CDR2 YYNGEE, per germline. The V and J ends lost 4 bases and 0 bases, in that order; junction bases with no gene match: 4. The CDR3 is CASSPSGGTSTDTQYF. The DNA for the CDR3 is TGTGCCAGCAGCCCTAGCGGGGGGACTAGCACAGATACGCAGTATTTT.

This chain uses TRBV4-2 with TRBJ2-7, with a possible D match to TRBD2 (6 bases). V was shortened by 4 bases and J by 3 bases, with 7 bases between the two germline ends. CDR3 length equals 12 residues. Germline V lookup: CDR1 LGHNA, CDR2 YNFKEQ. The CDR3 DNA is TGTGCCAGCAGCCGGGGGGACTACGAGCAGTACTTC. Translated, it gives CASSRGDYEQYF.

The chain combines TRBV7-3 with TRBJ2-1; 8 bases are shared with TRBD2. V lost 0 bases, J lost 6 bases, and 7 bases stayed unmatched. This CDR3 has 16 amino acids. Germline V gene data show CDR1 as SGHTA and CDR2 as FQGTGA. The CDR3 sequence: CASSLTGVAGLNEQFF. The CDR3 DNA reads TGTGCCAGCAGCTTAACGGGGGTAGCGGGACTCAATGAGCAGTTCTTC.

The DNA of the CDR3 is TGTGCCACCGCGACAGGGGGAGATGCAGATACGCAGTATTTT. It is translated as CATATGGDADTQYF. The J gene is TRBJ2-3, the V gene TRBV25-1; TRBD1 matches 9 bases. Germline lookup yields CDR1 MGHDK and CDR2 SYGVNS. V shed 10 bases, J shed 4 bases, and the junction held 9 bases outside the gene matches. The CDR3 consists of 14 residues.

The V call is TRBV13, the J call TRBJ1-2, with TRBD1 as a possible D gene (5 bases). CDR1 and CDR2 from the germline V gene are PRHDT and FYEKMQ (reference sequence). The CDR3 loop spans 16 amino acids. V lost 0 bases and J lost 0, with 11 bases in between. CDR3 nucleotides: TGTGCCAGCAGCTTAGGTACAGAGACAGCTAACTATGGCTACACCTTC. Protein sequence: CASSLGTETANYGYTF.

In its sample, this clone was seen once. This chain connects TRBV5-1 to TRBJ2-1; D is possibly TRBD2 (5 bases). Per the germline V gene, CDR1 is SGHRS and CDR2 is YFSETQ. V lost 3 bases and J 0 bases, leaving 13 bases between the germline ends. The CDR3 consists of 16 residues. This chain's CDR3 is CASSSNEGSSYNEQFF. As DNA, the CDR3 is TGCGCCAGCAGCTCCAATGAGGGTAGCTCCTACAATGAGCAGTTCTTC.

The chain joins TRBV27 to TRBJ2-2; 11 positions match TRBD2. The germline gives CDR1 MNHEY, CDR2 SMNVEV (reference sequence). CDR3 length equals 16 residues. Trimming cost V 3 bases and J 6 bases; bases outside gene matches: 6. The CDR3 region is CASSFLTSGMAGELFF. The CDR3 DNA sequence: TGTGCCAGCAGTTTCTTGACTAGCGGGATGGCCGGGGAGCTGTTTTTT.

This clone was observed a single time. The chain is built from TRBV5-5 and TRBJ1-2; D remains unclear. V was cut by 0 bases and J by 6 bases, with 12 bases left in between. CDR1 is SGHKS and CDR2 is YYEKEE in the germline V gene (reference sequence). The CDR3 has 14 residues. CDR3 in DNA: TGTGCCAGCAGCTTGGAATCTTCCCCCCATGGCTACACCTTC. Translation gives CASSLESSPHGYTF.

This clone appeared a few times. V is TRBV5-1 and J is TRBJ2-2; tentative D call: TRBD1 (5 bases). The V and J ends lost 6 bases and 2 bases respectively, with 17 bases between them. The length of the CDR3 is 16 residues. In germline, CDR1 is SGHRS, CDR2 YFSETQ. CDR3 in amino acids: CASTMSETVNTGELFF. In DNA, the CDR3 is TGCGCCAGCACGATGTCCGAGACAGTTAACACCGGGGAGCTGTTTTTT.

This rearrangement joins TRBV7-9 to TRBJ1-2; 8 nucleotides match TRBD1. Germline V gene data show CDR1 as SEHNR and CDR2 as FQNEAQ (reference sequence). V dropped 4 bases and J dropped 5; count of bases not matched to a gene: 6. The CDR3 runs 14 residues. CDR3 nucleotide sequence: TGTGCCAGCAGCTCAGGGGGCGCGGGGTATGGCTACACCTTC. Its translation: CASSSGGAGYGYTF.

The chain uses TRBV4-1 and TRBJ1-2; 7 nucleotides match TRBD1. Germline-derived CDR1 and CDR2 are MGHRA and YSYEKL. This CDR3 is 14 amino acids long. The trim removed 2 bases at V and 4 bases at J, leaving 4 bases unmatched. CDR3 nucleotide sequence: TGCGCCAGCAGCCAACAGGGGGTTCTCTATGGCTACACCTTC. It translates to CASSQQGVLYGYTF.

The rearrangement links TRBV29-1 to TRBJ2-7; 9 bases match TRBD2. The germline gives CDR1 SQVTM, CDR2 ANQGSEA. The ends lost 0 bases at V and 5 bases at J; junction bases unmatched: 2. This CDR3 comprises 13 residues. The CDR3 DNA sequence: TGCAGCGTTGAAGACGCGGGGGGGAACGAGCAGTACTTC. Translated: CSVEDAGGNEQYF.

This clone is deemed medium-sized. The genes are TRBV5-6 and TRBJ2-7; 12 bases are a match to TRBD2. V lost 4 bases to trimming and J lost 4 bases; unmatched junction nucleotides: 9. CDR1 and CDR2 from the germline V gene are SGHDT and YYEEEE. This CDR3 has 16 residues. CDR3 DNA sequence: TGTGCCAGCAGCCCCCTAGCGGGGGGGTGGAAGTACGAGCAGTACTTC. Residues: CASSPLAGGWKYEQYF.

The genes are TRBV10-3 and TRBJ1-2; TRBD1 might be the D (6 bases). The germline V gene has CDR1 ENHRY and CDR2 SYGVKD. The CDR3 is 14 amino acids. V lost 3 bases and J 8 bases, leaving 16 bases between the germline ends. The CDR3 DNA sequence: TGTGCCATCAGTGAAGCCAGGGGAATACGGGGCTACACCTTC. Translated: CAISEARGIRGYTF.

This chain joins TRBV9 and TRBJ1-4, with D unclear. Trimming pared 0 bases from V and 2 bases from J, leaving 5 bases between. Germline values: CDR1 SGDLS, CDR2 YYNGEE. The CDR3 runs to 14 residues. The CDR3 DNA is TGTGCCAGCAGCGTAGACGGGACTAATGAAAAACTGTTTTTT. It specifies CASSVDGTNEKLFF.

This clone showed up just a few times. This chain links TRBV27 with TRBJ1-2; TRBD1 might be the D (5 bases). The CDR3 covers 13 residues. Per the germline V gene, CDR1 is MNHEY and CDR2 is SMNVEV (reference sequence). Trimming left V 10 bases short and J 0 bases short, with 12 bases between. This CDR3 is CATGGSANYGYTF. CDR3 nucleotides: TGTGCCACGGGGGGGTCGGCTAACTATGGCTACACCTTC.

In this sample, this clone turned up once. This chain connects TRBV7-2 to TRBJ2-1, with 9 bases identical to TRBD2. Germline assignment: CDR1 SGHTA and CDR2 FQGNSA. J gave up 9 bases and V 3 bases, and 9 bases lay outside the gene matches. The CDR3 consists of 15 residues. Written as DNA, the CDR3 is TGTGCCAGCAGCTTTACGTGGAGCGGGAGGTCTGAGCAGTTCTTC. This codes for CASSFTWSGRSEQFF.

The chain recombines TRBV6-5 with TRBJ1-5, with 7 positions matching TRBD1. CDR1 and CDR2 (germline): MNHEY, SVGAGI. Unmatched junction bases numbered 10, after V lost 10 bases and J lost 7 bases. The CDR3 totals 13 residues. The CDR3 spells CATGQASWQPQHF. CDR3 bases: TGTGCCACTGGACAGGCCTCATGGCAGCCCCAGCATTTT.

This clone was seen only a few times. This sequence joins TRBV29-1 and TRBJ1-3; 8 bases are shared with TRBD1. The CDR3 runs to 14 residues. The V segment lost 6 bases and the J segment 3 bases; nucleotides outside the gene matches: 7. Germline-derived CDR1 and CDR2 are SQVTM and ANQGSEA. Here the CDR3 DNA reads TGCAGCGTGACTGGGACAGGCAGTGGAAACACCATATATTTT. Translating gives CSVTGTGSGNTIYF.

This clone has a single count. V gene TRBV19 combines with J gene TRBJ2-7; possibly TRBD1 for D (6 bases). V lost 8 bases to trimming and J lost 4 bases, with 9 bases between them. This CDR3 contains 11 residues. The germline CDR1 and CDR2 sequences are LNHDA and SQIVND (reference sequence). The CDR3 region has the DNA TGTGCCAGTGAAGGGGGTTACGAGCAGTACTTC. It specifies CASEGGYEQYF.

The J gene is TRBJ2-7, the V gene TRBV7-9; TRBD1 is a possible D gene (7 bases). Germline V gene lookup returns CDR1 SEHNR and CDR2 FQNEAQ (reference sequence). CDR3 size: 15 residues. With 4 bases removed from V and 5 bases from J, the gap between germline ends came to 18 bases. For the CDR3, the DNA is TGTGCCAGCAGCTCACCCAGGGGGGATCGCCACGAGCAGTACTTC. Encoded protein: CASSSPRGDRHEQYF.

The V and J genes are TRBV28 and TRBJ1-1; a weak D match, TRBD1 (6 bases). From germline, CDR1 is MDHEN and CDR2 SYDVKM. Trimming pared 5 bases from V and 1 base from J, leaving 14 bases between. The CDR3 length is 15 residues. The CDR3 DNA reads as TGTGCCAGCAGTGGGACACCACAGGGGAACACTGAAGCTTTCTTT. This gives the protein CASSGTPQGNTEAFF.

Only one count was recorded for this clone. The chain links TRBV5-6 to TRBJ2-7; tentative D call: TRBD2 (5 bases). CDR1 and CDR2 (germline): SGHDT, YYEEEE. The CDR3 runs to 15 residues. V lost 0 bases, J lost 4 bases, and 14 bases lay in between. The CDR3 nucleotides read TGTGCCAGCAGCTTGGGTCCCGAGGGTGGTTACGAGCAGTACTTC. Translated, it gives CASSLGPEGGYEQYF.

The chain joins TRBV19 to TRBJ1-5; a possible D gene is TRBD1 (6 bases). V was clipped by 2 bases and J by 3 bases, with 14 bases between them. The germline gives CDR1 LNHDA, CDR2 SQIVND (reference sequence). The CDR3 has 16 residues. CDR3 residues: CASSIPIRDNNQPQHF. In nucleotides, the CDR3 is TGTGCCAGTAGTATACCCATCCGGGACAACAATCAGCCCCAGCATTTT.